Following are 9 T cell receptor beta chains from one sample sequenced in a study of T cells in Graves' hyperthyroidism and ophthalmopathy (dated by TCRdb to about 2019). The library was produced with multiplex PCR. Sequencing was carried out with an Illumina HiSeq 2000. The TCR beta CDR3 regions were amplified from RNA transcripts. The TCR CDR3 was subjected to a first round of RT-PCR using the HTBI primer set and the Qiagen OneStep RT-PCR kit. The public sequencing data were trimmed at Q25 with fastp and processed into clonotypes with MiXCR by TCRdb, which kept only in-frame beta chains. Rows matching on CDR3 protein sequence are summarized as one entry with the most common DNA and genes. The sample includes hundreds of thousands of distinct CDR3 sequences, with approximately 15% observed a single time. The ten top clones hold about 13% of the sample. Material for sequencing was blood. These receptor sequences come from a man aged 18 to 30 with Graves' ophthalmopathy.

The chain recombines TRBV19 with TRBJ2-4; perhaps TRBD1 as D (7 bases). V was trimmed by 3 bases and J by 0 bases, leaving 15 bases between them. The CDR3 sequence is 17 residues long. CDR1 is LNHDA, CDR2 SQIVND, per germline (reference sequence). This CDR3 is CASSITAGQIAKNIQYF. The CDR3 region has the DNA TGTGCCAGTAGTATCACGGCGGGACAGATAGCCAAAAACATTCAGTACTTC.

The rearrangement joins TRBV29-1 to TRBJ2-2, with D possibly TRBD1 on 6 matching bases. Per the germline V gene, CDR1 is SQVTM and CDR2 is ANQGSEA. V was pared by 7 bases and J by 5 bases, with 11 bases between. This CDR3 has 12 residues. The DNA of the CDR3 is TGCAGCGCAGAAAGGGGGACCGGGGAGCTGTTTTTT. Protein: CSAERGTGELFF.

The rearrangement links TRBV7-2 to TRBJ2-2, with D perhaps TRBD1 (5 bases). From germline, CDR1 is SGHTA and CDR2 FQGNSA. The CDR3 loop spans 14 amino acids. V lost 5 bases to trimming and J lost 7 bases, with 14 bases between them. The CDR3 sequence is CASSQQVTDGELFF. The DNA for the CDR3 is TGTGCCAGCAGCCAACAGGTTACTGACGGGGAGCTGTTTTTT. The full variable domain, with the rest looked up from reference TRBV7-2 and TRBJ2-2, is GAGVSQSPSNKVTEKGKDVELRCDPISGHTALYWYRQSLGQGLEFLIYFQGNSAPDKSGLPSDRFSAERTGGSVSTLTIQRTQQEDSAVYLCASSQQVTDGELFFGEGSRLTVL.

This clonotype was detected many times. CDR3 bases: TGTGCCAGCAGATTGGCAGGGGGTATGAACACTGAAGCTTTCTTT. Translation gives CASRLAGGMNTEAFF. The chain couples TRBV6-1 to TRBJ1-1; 7 nucleotides align to TRBD1. The CDR3 covers 15 residues. V lost 6 bases to trimming and J lost 0 bases; unmatched junction nucleotides: 7. Germline V CDR1 and CDR2: MNHNS, SASEGT.

The V call is TRBV7-9, the J call TRBJ2-7; the D is unclear. CDR1 is SEHNR, CDR2 FQNEAQ, per germline (reference sequence). The CDR3 spans 14 residues. Trimming removed 5 bases from V and 3 bases from J, with 14 bases in between. The CDR3 DNA reads as TGTGCCAGCAGCCTTCCTACCGGCTTCTACGAGCAGTACTTC. It encodes CASSLPTGFYEQYF.

This clonotype was picked up many times. V is TRBV3-1 and J is TRBJ2-7, with 8 bases matching TRBD1. V lost 0 bases to trimming and J lost 2 bases; unmatched junction nucleotides: 12. The CDR3 sequence is 18 residues long. Germline-derived CDR1 and CDR2 are LGHDT and YNNKEL (reference sequence). The CDR3 nucleotides are TGTGCCAGCAGCCAAGAGTCGTACCGGGACAGGCGAACCTACGAGCAGTACTTC. Amino acids: CASSQESYRDRRTYEQYF.

This clonotype has at least ten counts. J is TRBJ1-1 and V is TRBV5-5; weak D call: TRBD1 (5 bases). The ends were cut back, 6 bases at V and 0 bases at J, with 12 bases in the middle. The CDR3 extends over 14 amino acids. CDR1 and CDR2 from the germline V gene are SGHKS and YYEKEE (reference sequence). CDR3 DNA sequence: TGTGCCAGCAACCCTGACAGAATGAACACTGAAGCTTTCTTT. Translation gives CASNPDRMNTEAFF.

Turning to this clonotype: The germline gene is not matched at one end of the junction; a read error may be the cause. The chain combines TRBV6-1 with TRBJ2-7; no definite D call. The length of the CDR3 is 16 residues. The germline V gene encodes CDR1 MNHNS and CDR2 SASEGT. Here the CDR3 reads CASSEAYRRFSYERYF. The CDR3, as DNA: TGTGCCAGCAGTGAAGCGTACCGCCGTTTCTCCTACGAGCGGTACTTC.

Written as DNA, the CDR3 is TGCAGTGCTATTAGCGGGAGTTTGGGAACCGGGGAGCTGTTTTTT. Translated: CSAISGSLGTGELFF. The J gene is TRBJ2-2, the V gene TRBV20-1; 9 bases line up with TRBD2. This CDR3 spans 15 amino acids. V lost 4 bases and J lost 5; bases outside the gene matches: 8. Germline assignment: CDR1 DFQATT and CDR2 SNEGSKA (reference sequence).